These 27 T cell receptor beta chains came from one sample sequenced in a study of blood T cell repertoires in COVID-19. The assay was immunoSEQ multiplex PCR, and TCRdb's table has in-frame clones only and misses some. This table has around 120,000 clones, about nine tenths appearing once. The sequencing input was peripheral blood. The source is a man between 60 and 70 years old with COVID-19, enrolled during active disease.

V is TRBV5-4 and J is TRBJ2-3; 7 bases fit TRBD1. V trimming: 5 bases; J trimming: 0 bases; junction bases outside the gene matches: 6. Germline lookup yields CDR1 SGHNT and CDR2 YYREEE (reference sequence). This CDR3 has 15 amino acids. CDR3 DNA: TGTGCCAGCAGTCAGACAGGGTTCAGCACAGATACGCAGTATTTT. Protein product: CASSQTGFSTDTQYF.

V usage is TRBV30 and J usage is TRBJ1-1; D possibly corresponds to TRBD1 (6 bases). V dropped 4 bases and J dropped 0 bases, with 9 bases sitting between them. CDR1 and CDR2 (germline): GTSNPN, SVGIG (reference sequence). This CDR3 spans 13 amino acids. In nucleotides, the CDR3 is TGTGCCTGGAAGGACAGCTTGAACACTGAAGCTTTCTTT. Its translation is CAWKDSLNTEAFF.

This clone was picked up one time. The V gene is TRBV6-5, the J gene TRBJ2-1; D is unclear. Deletions cut 2 bases from V and 7 bases from J, with 9 bases between. The germline V gene has CDR1 MNHEY and CDR2 SVGAGI. The CDR3 spans 13 residues. In nucleotides, the CDR3 is TGTGCCAGCAGTTACGAGACTCGGAATGAGCAGTTCTTC. It encodes CASSYETRNEQFF.

The chain employs TRBV5-8 and TRBJ2-7; D unresolved. V lost 5 bases and J 7 bases, leaving 10 bases between the germline ends. This CDR3 is built from 11 residues. The germline V gene has CDR1 SGHTS and CDR2 YDEGEE. The CDR3, as DNA: TGTGCCAGCAGTTTTCCCGGGGAGCAGTACTTC. The encoded protein is CASSFPGEQYF.

The gene calls are TRBV7-9 and TRBJ2-2; 11 positions agree with TRBD1. V dropped 5 bases and J dropped 4; count of bases not matched to a gene: 6. CDR3 length: 16 amino acids. From germline, CDR1 is SEHNR and CDR2 FQNEAQ (reference sequence). For the CDR3, the DNA is TGTGCCAGCAGCCCTTGGGACAGGGGGTCCACCGGGGAGCTGTTTTTT. It is translated as CASSPWDRGSTGELFF.

This clone was counted at least ten times. The V and J genes are TRBV4-1 and TRBJ2-5, with 10 bases matching TRBD1. The CDR3 is 17 amino acids. Germline V gene sequence: CDR1 MGHRA, CDR2 YSYEKL. The ends lost 1 base at V and 0 bases at J; junction bases unmatched: 5. CDR3: CASSQGGQGGNQETQYF. CDR3 in DNA: TGCGCCAGCAGCCAAGGAGGACAGGGGGGCAACCAAGAGACCCAGTACTTC.

This clone was counted only a few times. The chain couples TRBV18 to TRBJ1-1; no definite D call. The length of the CDR3 is 13 residues. CDR1 and CDR2 (germline): KGHSH, LQKENI. V was shortened by 3 bases and J by 5 bases, with 10 bases between the two germline ends. CDR3 in amino acids: CASSPAGRTEAFF. CDR3 coding DNA: TGTGCCAGCTCACCGGCCGGCAGGACTGAAGCTTTCTTT.

The rearrangement uses TRBV28 and TRBJ1-1; TRBD1 aligns across 8 bases. V lost 11 bases, J lost 7 bases, and 12 bases stayed unmatched. The CDR3 contains 13 residues. The germline CDR1 and CDR2 sequences are MDHEN and SYDVKM. The CDR3 sequence: CAVYRGTLGEAFF. The CDR3 nucleotides are TGTGCCGTTTACAGGGGGACTTTGGGTGAAGCTTTCTTT.

This clone was picked up one time. V usage is TRBV5-4 and J usage is TRBJ2-7; tentatively, D is TRBD2 (6 bases). The CDR3 is 16 residues long. Trimming stripped 4 bases from V and 2 bases from J, with 19 bases between. In germline, CDR1 is SGHNT, CDR2 YYREEE (reference sequence). The CDR3 region is CASSAPLGRGPYEQYF. Here the CDR3 DNA reads TGTGCCAGCAGCGCCCCGCTGGGGCGGGGACCCTACGAGCAGTACTTC.

This chain links TRBV11-3 with TRBJ2-1; 11 bases map to TRBD2. Germline trimming cut 10 bases from V and 3 bases from J; bases unmatched to any gene: 5. The CDR3 totals 14 residues. The germline CDR1 and CDR2 sequences are SGHNT and YENEEA. CDR3 sequence (DNA): TGTGCCATCGGCGGGACTAGCGGCTACAATGAGCAGTTCTTC. Residues: CAIGGTSGYNEQFF.

This chain joins TRBV7-8 and TRBJ2-7; no clear D. Germline CDR1 and CDR2: SGHVS and FQNEAQ. The CDR3 loop spans 12 amino acids. The V gene lost 5 bases and the J gene lost 4 bases, with 9 bases spanning the gap. CDR3 in amino acids: CASSLTRYEQYF. CDR3 nucleotide sequence: TGTGCCAGCAGCCTAACTCGTTACGAGCAGTACTTC. Combining the CDR3 with reference TRBV7-8 and TRBJ2-7 gives the whole variable domain GAGVSQSPRYKVAKRGQDVALRCDPISGHVSLFWYQQALGQGPEFLTYFQNEAQLDKSGLPSDRFFAERPEGSVSTLKIQRTQQEDSAVYLCASSLTRYEQYFGPGTRLTVT.

The V and J genes are TRBV5-1 and TRBJ2-1; 8 positions agree with TRBD1. CDR1 and CDR2 from the germline V gene are SGHRS and YFSETQ. The CDR3 is 16 residues long. V was clipped by 5 bases and J by 1 base; unmatched bases: 8. CDR3 sequence: CASRPQGALSYNEQFF. CDR3 nucleotide sequence: TGCGCCAGCAGGCCGCAGGGGGCGCTTTCCTACAATGAGCAGTTCTTC.

V is TRBV7-2 and J is TRBJ2-7, with D tentatively TRBD1 (6 bases). The CDR3 has 15 amino acids. Germline loops: CDR1 SGHTA, CDR2 FQGNSA. V lost 1 base and J lost 3, with 13 bases in between. CDR3 region: CASSLEGRGYYEQYF. The CDR3 bases are TGTGCCAGCAGCTTAGAGGGCAGGGGATACTACGAGCAGTACTTC. The full variable domain, in which reference TRBV7-2 and TRBJ2-7 provide the parts outside the CDR3, is GAGVSQSPSNKVTEKGKDVELRCDPISGHTALYWYRQSLGQGLEFLIYFQGNSAPDKSGLPSDRFSAERTGGSVSTLTIQRTQQEDSAVYLCASSLEGRGYYEQYFGPGTRLTVT.

This clone came up a few times. This chain joins TRBV19 and TRBJ1-2; D is uncertain. The CDR3 consists of 12 residues. The ends were cut back, 6 bases at V and 0 bases at J, with 5 bases in the middle. In germline, CDR1 is LNHDA, CDR2 SQIVND (reference sequence). The CDR3, as DNA: TGTGCCAGTAGCCCGGCTAACTATGGCTACACCTTC. It yields the protein CASSPANYGYTF.

The chain has TRBV12-3 or TRBV12-4 and TRBJ1-2; 9 bases align to TRBD1. The CDR3 has 13 residues. CDR3 amino acids: CASRDRDDGGYTF. The CDR3 coding sequence is TGTGCAAGTCGGGACAGGGATGATGGTGGCTACACCTTC.

This clone appeared once. The V call is TRBV7-2, the J call TRBJ1-6; a weak D match, TRBD1 (5 bases). The CDR3 spans 12 residues. Trimming pared 3 bases from V and 9 bases from J, leaving 6 bases between. Germline V lookup: CDR1 SGHTA, CDR2 FQGNSA. As DNA, the CDR3 is TGTGCCAGCAGCTTCCAGGGTTCACCCCTCCACTTT. Translated: CASSFQGSPLHF. Filled out from reference TRBV7-2 and TRBJ1-6, the complete variable domain reads GAGVSQSPSNKVTEKGKDVELRCDPISGHTALYWYRQSLGQGLEFLIYFQGNSAPDKSGLPSDRFSAERTGGSVSTLTIQRTQQEDSAVYLCASSFQGSPLHFGNGTRLTVT.

This clone showed up just once. CDR3 residues: CASSSGQGAEDTQYF. CDR3 coding DNA: TGTGCCAGCAGCTCGGGACAGGGGGCCGAAGATACGCAGTATTTT. The chain is built from TRBV11-3 and TRBJ2-3; TRBD1 aligns across 12 bases. The CDR3 length is 15 residues. CDR1 and CDR2 from the germline V gene are SGHNT and YENEEA. The junction had 4 bases not matched to a gene; V was cut back by 4 bases and J by 5 bases. Together with reference TRBV11-3 and TRBJ2-3, the CDR3 gives the full variable domain: EAGVVQSPRYKIIEKKQPVAFWCNPISGHNTLYWYLQNLGQGPELLIRYENEEAVDDSQLPKDRFSAERLKGVDSTLKIQPAELGDSAVYLCASSSGQGAEDTQYFGPGTRLTVL.

The CDR3 region is CAVDGGGGEQYF. The CDR3 nucleotides read TGTGCCGTCGACGGGGGGGGAGGCGAGCAGTACTTC. This sequence joins TRBV3-1 (or the pseudogene TRBV3-2) and TRBJ2-7; TRBD2 matches 8 bases. The CDR3 contains 12 residues. With V trimmed by 11 bases and J by 6 bases, 9 bases remained unmatched. Germline V gene sequence: CDR1 LGHDT, CDR2 YNNKEL (reference sequence).

The V gene is TRBV11-2, the J gene TRBJ2-7, with 8 bases lining up with TRBD2. The junction had 12 bases not matched to a gene; V was cut back by 4 bases and J by 7 bases. This CDR3 has 15 residues. Per germline, CDR1 SGHAT and CDR2 FQNNGV. The CDR3 DNA is TGTGCCAGCAGCTGGCCGGGACTAGGGACGGGGGAGCAGTACTTC. This sequence encodes CASSWPGLGTGEQYF.

The J gene is TRBJ2-7, the V gene TRBV7-9; 8 positions match TRBD2. The V segment lost 7 bases and the J segment 6 bases; nucleotides outside the gene matches: 14. CDR1 is SEHNR and CDR2 is FQNEAQ in the germline V gene (reference sequence). The CDR3 runs 15 residues. As DNA, the CDR3 is TGTGCCAGCACCGAACCCGGGAGGGAATTAGGCGAGCAGTACTTC. Amino acids: CASTEPGRELGEQYF.

The rearrangement links TRBV5-4 to TRBJ1-1, with no clear D. In germline, CDR1 is SGHNT, CDR2 YYREEE (reference sequence). This CDR3 contains 11 residues. The V and J ends lost 5 bases and 2 bases respectively, with 4 bases between them. The CDR3 bases are TGTGCCAGCAGTTCTAACACTGAAGCTTTCTTT. This gives the protein CASSSNTEAFF.

The V and J genes are TRBV18 and TRBJ2-3, with TRBD1 as a possible D gene (5 bases). V was pared by 3 bases and J by 0 bases, with 16 bases between. CDR3 length equals 17 residues. Germline V lookup: CDR1 KGHSH, CDR2 LQKENI. CDR3 nucleotide sequence: TGTGCCAGCTCACCCCTCTCATCACAGGCGAGCACAGATACGCAGTATTTT. Protein: CASSPLSSQASTDTQYF.

The rearrangement joins TRBV6-1 to TRBJ2-7; maybe TRBD2 (6 bases). CDR1 and CDR2 (germline): MNHNS, SASEGT. V was shortened by 3 bases and J by 3 bases, with 15 bases between the two germline ends. This CDR3 is built from 15 residues. The DNA of the CDR3 is TGTGCCAGCAGTGAGGGTCTGGGAGGAAACTACGAGCAGTACTTC. Translated, it gives CASSEGLGGNYEQYF.

The rearrangement links TRBV30 to TRBJ2-1; perhaps TRBD2 as D (6 bases). CDR1 and CDR2 from the germline V gene are GTSNPN and SVGIG (reference sequence). V lost 4 bases and J lost 2, with 12 bases in between. The length of the CDR3 is 14 residues. CDR3: CAWTPGEAYNEQFF. Here the CDR3 DNA reads TGTGCCTGGACCCCGGGGGAGGCCTACAATGAGCAGTTCTTC.

V is TRBV6-5 and J is TRBJ2-2; the D gene is possibly TRBD1 (5 bases). In germline, CDR1 is MNHEY, CDR2 SVGAGI. The CDR3 sequence is 16 residues long. V was clipped by 4 bases and J by 5 bases, with 17 bases between them. The CDR3 bases are TGTGCCAGCAGTTTTTTCGGGCAGGGAAAAACCGGGGAGCTGTTTTTT. Encoded protein: CASSFFGQGKTGELFF.

The chain couples TRBV29-1 to TRBJ1-2, with TRBD1 matching 7 bases. This CDR3 spans 14 amino acids. Germline V lookup: CDR1 SQVTM, CDR2 ANQGSEA. V dropped 5 bases and J dropped 4; count of bases not matched to a gene: 10. In nucleotides, the CDR3 is TGCAGCGTTAATTCAGGGACAGCCGGCTATGGCTACACCTTC. It translates to CSVNSGTAGYGYTF.

This sequence joins TRBV2 and TRBJ1-3; D is ambiguous. Trimming pared 5 bases from V and 0 bases from J, leaving 14 bases between. The CDR3 consists of 16 residues. CDR1 is SNHLY, CDR2 FYNNEI, per germline. The CDR3 reads CASSIENGLSGNTIYF. The CDR3 nucleotides are TGTGCCAGCAGTATTGAGAACGGTCTCTCTGGAAACACCATATATTTT. Based on the CDR3 plus reference TRBV2 and TRBJ1-3, the full variable domain is EPEVTQTPSHQVTQMGQEVILRCVPISNHLYFYWYRQILGQKVEFLVSFYNNEISEKSEIFDDQFSVERPDGSNFTLKIRSTKLEDSAMYFCASSIENGLSGNTIYFGEGSWLTVV.